This T cell receptor (beta chain) is from a study of a mutant IDH1 vaccine in newly diagnosed glioma. Measured with immunoSEQ multiplex PCR; TCRdb has only the in-frame clones, and not every one. The sample shows 55,000 to 70,000 clones, about four fifths of them seen only once. This clone was recorded a few times. Noted time point: baseline, week 1 (first vaccination visit). Treatment reported: pre-vaccination baseline after standard-of-care therapy. The clonotype originates from a man aged 50-59 years with glioma. The source was PBMCs, collected from a glioma patient treated with radiotherapy, temozolomide or both.

CDR3 residues: CSVGAGGAGAYEQYF. The CDR3 DNA sequence: TGCAGCGTTGGAGCAGGGGGCGCGGGGGCCTACGAGCAGTACTTC. The V gene is TRBV29-1, the J gene TRBJ2-7, with a possible D match to TRBD1 (8 bases). CDR1 is SQVTM and CDR2 is ANQGSEA in the germline V gene. This CDR3 region has 15 residues. V was pared by 4 bases and J by 2 bases, with 18 bases between.